What follows are 5 T cell receptor beta chains derived from one specimen sequenced in a study of blood T cell repertoires in COVID-19 (dated by TCRdb to the early 2020s). Receptor libraries were prepared by the immunoSEQ multiplex PCR assay. This is the immuneACCESS table as TCRdb keeps it, with only in-frame sequences that have V and J called. A part of the clones is gone; compared with another copy, unresolved V genes explain less than half, and the rest is unexplained. The sample table records about 57,000 clones; 82% of these occur just once. Of the sample, roughly 22% falls within the top ten clones. Sample: peripheral blood. The origin of the receptors is a woman aged 55 to 70 with acute or convalescent COVID-19.

This clone was observed once. The CDR3 spells CASSQGWGEFYGYTF. The CDR3 DNA sequence: TGTGCCAGCAGCCAAGGTTGGGGAGAATTCTATGGCTACACCTTC. This chain links TRBV14 with TRBJ1-2; no clear D gene. Germline loops: CDR1 SGHDN, CDR2 FVKESK. Trimming removed 1 base from V and 4 bases from J, with 13 bases in between. The CDR3 consists of 15 residues. The full variable domain, rest sourced from reference TRBV14 and TRBJ1-2, is EAGVTQFPSHSVIEKGQTVTLRCDPISGHDNLYWYRRVMGKEIKFLLHFVKESKQDESGMPNNRFLAERTGGTYSTLKVQPAELEDSGVYFCASSQGWGEFYGYTFGSGTRLTVV.

The CDR3 is CASSTRSGTGAADEQFF. As DNA, the CDR3 is TGTGCCAGCAGCACCCGATCCGGGACAGGGGCGGCGGATGAGCAGTTCTTC. The V gene is TRBV7-2, the J gene TRBJ2-1; 10 nucleotides line up with TRBD1. Germline loops: CDR1 SGHTA, CDR2 FQGNSA. Germline trimming cut 5 bases from V and 8 bases from J; bases unmatched to any gene: 15. The CDR3 contains 17 residues. Together with reference TRBV7-2 and TRBJ2-1, the CDR3 gives the full variable domain: GAGVSQSPSNKVTEKGKDVELRCDPISGHTALYWYRQSLGQGLEFLIYFQGNSAPDKSGLPSDRFSAERTGGSVSTLTIQRTQQEDSAVYLCASSTRSGTGAADEQFFGPGTRLTVL.

The V call is TRBV18, the J call TRBJ1-1; D is possibly TRBD1 (5 bases). V was trimmed by 5 bases and J by 8 bases, leaving 18 bases between them. From germline, CDR1 is KGHSH and CDR2 LQKENI. The CDR3 totals 14 residues. This CDR3 is CASSRNRDSTEAFF. CDR3 in DNA: TGTGCCAGCTCAAGGAACAGAGACAGCACCGAAGCTTTCTTT. Full variable domain (rest looked up from reference TRBV18 and TRBJ1-1): NAGVMQNPRHLVRRRGQEARLRCSPMKGHSHVYWYRQLPEEGLKFMVYLQKENIIDESGMPKERFSAEFPKEGPSILRIQQVVRGDSAAYFCASSRNRDSTEAFFGQGTRLTVV.

The chain employs TRBV11-2 and TRBJ1-2; tentatively, D is TRBD1 (6 bases). CDR1 SGHAT and CDR2 FQNNGV come from the germline V gene. V was cut by 5 bases and J by 2 bases, with 9 bases left in between. This CDR3 comprises 13 residues. The CDR3 DNA reads TGTGCCAGCAGCCCTGACAGGAACTATGGCTACACCTTC. It codes for CASSPDRNYGYTF.

V gene TRBV7-3 combines with J gene TRBJ1-2, with TRBD1 matching 7 bases. The CDR3 length is 13 residues. Per the germline V gene, CDR1 is SGHTA and CDR2 is FQGTGA. With 5 bases clipped from V and 9 bases from J, the junction kept 9 bases outside the gene matches. The CDR3 loop reads CASSLRRGQSYTF. The CDR3 nucleotides read TGTGCCAGCAGCCTCAGAAGGGGGCAGAGCTACACCTTC.